These 29 T cell receptor beta chains came from one sample sequenced in a study of blood T cells in healthy people across ages (dated by TCRdb to the mid-2010s). Library method: 5' RACE. The listed sequencing device is Illumina HiSeq 2500. A second PCR of about 7 to 12 cycles was run with a J-beta primer mix and a sample-barcoded 5' primer. TCRdb ran its own pipeline on the public reads, namely fastp trimming at Q25 and MiXCR clone calling, and kept in-frame beta chains. Under each unique CDR3 protein, matching rows form one entry showing the most common genes and DNA. The sample table records about 640,000 distinct CDR3 sequences; approximately 59% of these occur just once. The biggest ten clones account for over 35% of the sample. Sequenced material: blood. These receptor sequences come from a man between 60 and 75 years old in good health.

The V call is TRBV20-1, the J call TRBJ2-7; D is tentatively TRBD1 or TRBD2 (6 bases each). CDR1 and CDR2 from the germline V gene are DFQATT and SNEGSKA (reference sequence). The CDR3 has 13 residues. V gave up 7 bases and J gave up 3 bases, with 16 bases separating them. In nucleotides, the CDR3 is TGCAGTGTCGGAGGGGACAAAGGCTACGAGCAGTACTTC. Translating gives CSVGGDKGYEQYF.

V gene TRBV20-1 combines with J gene TRBJ2-5; 7 bases are a match to TRBD1. The end of the DNA fits TRBJ2-7 better, so the J call may be wrong. The CDR3 runs to 15 residues. CDR1 is DFQATT, CDR2 SNEGSKA, per germline (reference sequence). The CDR3 nucleotides are TGCAGTGCCACCGCTTGGGGGCAGGGGGCCTACGAGCAGTACTTC. Its protein is CSATAWGQGAYEQYF.

This chain's CDR3 is CSAAPGGYNEQFF. Written as DNA, the CDR3 is TGCAGTGCTGCCCCTGGAGGGTACAATGAGCAGTTCTTC. The gene calls are TRBV20-1 and TRBJ2-1, with D maybe TRBD2 (6 bases). The CDR3 is made up of 13 amino acids. The V gene's germline CDR1 is DFQATT and CDR2 SNEGSKA (reference sequence). V lost 5 bases to trimming and J lost 4 bases, with 12 bases between them.

The chain links TRBV12-3 or TRBV12-4 to TRBJ2-6; D call uncertain. V was cut by 2 bases and J by 3 bases, with 5 bases left in between. The CDR3 is 14 amino acids. In DNA form, the CDR3 reads TGTGCCAGCAGTTTAAGGTTTGGGGCCAACGTCCTGACTTTC. Translation: CASSLRFGANVLTF.

This chain links TRBV2 with TRBJ2-1, with D unclear. V dropped 4 bases and J dropped 3 bases, with 4 bases sitting between them. CDR1 and CDR2 (germline): SNHLY, FYNNEI. The CDR3 loop spans 12 amino acids. The CDR3 sequence: CASSVHYNEQFF. The CDR3 bases are TGTGCCAGCAGTGTACACTACAATGAGCAGTTCTTC.

This clonotype was picked up a small number of times. The gene calls are TRBV5-6 and TRBJ1-2; 7 nucleotides line up with TRBD1. V lost 4 bases to trimming and J lost 4 bases; unmatched junction nucleotides: 13. Germline V gene data show CDR1 as SGHDT and CDR2 as YYEEEE. This CDR3 region has 16 residues. CDR3 in DNA: TGTGCCAGCAGCGCAGGAACAGGGGATGGGGTCTATGGCTACACCTTC. Its protein is CASSAGTGDGVYGYTF.

The V call is TRBV5-1, the J call TRBJ2-7; D perhaps matches TRBD1 (6 bases). Germline loops: CDR1 SGHRS, CDR2 YFSETQ. V gave up 1 base and J gave up 1 base, with 12 bases separating them. The CDR3 contains 15 residues. DNA for the CDR3: TGCGCCAGCAGCTTGAACCAGGGGCCTTCCTACGAGCAGTACTTC. Its protein is CASSLNQGPSYEQYF.

The chain's CDR3 is CASSQALGQQNTEAFF. The CDR3 DNA sequence: TGTGCCAGCAGCCAAGCACTAGGACAGCAAAACACTGAAGCTTTCTTT. The chain combines TRBV4-2 with TRBJ1-1; weak D call: TRBD1 (6 bases). The CDR3 runs to 16 residues. Looked up from germline, CDR1 is LGHNA and CDR2 is YNFKEQ. Trimming took 1 base from V and 2 from J, leaving 14 bases between them.

The chain employs TRBV5-5 and TRBJ2-2; D is tentatively TRBD1 or TRBD2 (5 bases each). The CDR3 is 17 residues long. V was shortened by 3 bases and J by 2 bases, with 17 bases between the two germline ends. Germline CDR1 and CDR2: SGHKS and YYEKEE (reference sequence). This CDR3 reads CASSSQTGRINTGELFF. The CDR3 DNA reads as TGTGCCAGCAGCTCGCAGACGGGACGGATCAACACCGGGGAGCTGTTTTTT.

This clonotype was detected only a few times. The CDR3 is CASLEGGRSEQYF. Here the CDR3 DNA reads TGTGCCAGTTTAGAAGGTGGAAGAAGCGAGCAGTACTTC. V is TRBV6-1 and J is TRBJ2-7; unclear D gene. The CDR3 contains 13 residues. The V and J ends lost 9 bases and 6 bases respectively, with 18 bases between them. Germline CDR1 MNHNS, CDR2 SASEGT.

This clonotype was seen a few times. CDR3 nucleotide sequence: TGTGCCAGCAGCTTATACCTCAGCGGGGGGTTTTACAATGAGCAGTTCTTC. Protein product: CASSLYLSGGFYNEQFF. The chain links TRBV11-2 to TRBJ2-1, with 9 bases fitting TRBD2. Germline CDR1 and CDR2: SGHAT and FQNNGV. V was pared by 2 bases and J by 4 bases, with 9 bases of the junction left unmatched. This CDR3 is 17 amino acids long.

V and J are TRBV20-1 and TRBJ2-3, with TRBD1 identical over 7 bases. The CDR3 has 15 residues. CDR1 DFQATT and CDR2 SNEGSKA come from the germline V gene (reference sequence). Trimming took 6 bases from V and 1 from J; bases not matched to a gene: 10. The CDR3 DNA reads TGCAGTGCGACAGGGCCCCCCGCCGGCACAGATACGCAGTATTTT. Its translation is CSATGPPAGTDTQYF.

The chain carries TRBV11-2 and TRBJ2-1, with TRBD2 matching over 10 bases. Germline assignment: CDR1 SGHAT and CDR2 FQNNGV. The CDR3 has 16 residues. V dropped 7 bases and J dropped 4; count of bases not matched to a gene: 10. The DNA for the CDR3 is TGTGCCAGCAACACAAATAGCGGGGGGTCTTACAATGAGCAGTTCTTC. This sequence encodes CASNTNSGGSYNEQFF.

The chain combines TRBV7-2 with TRBJ1-2; 7 bases are a match to TRBD1. The CDR3 is made up of 14 amino acids. Per germline, CDR1 SGHTA and CDR2 FQGNSA. The trim removed 5 bases at V and 10 bases at J, leaving 13 bases unmatched. CDR3 nucleotides: TGTGCCAGCAGCGAGGGACAGACCTTAGGGCTCTACACCTTC. Residues: CASSEGQTLGLYTF.

This clonotype showed up many times. The rearrangement uses TRBV11-1 and TRBJ2-5; D remains unclear. The germline V gene has CDR1 SGHAT and CDR2 FQDESV (reference sequence). The V end was cut by 2 bases, the J end by 1 base, with 14 bases between. The CDR3 length is 16 residues. The DNA of the CDR3 is TGTGCCAGCAGCTTAAGTTTGACGGGCCTCCAAGAGACCCAGTACTTC. Translating it yields CASSLSLTGLQETQYF.

The V gene is TRBV11-2, the J gene TRBJ1-6; TRBD1 might be the D (5 bases). Trimming removed 5 bases at V and 3 bases at J, with 11 bases between. In germline, CDR1 is SGHAT, CDR2 FQNNGV. The CDR3 is 15 residues long. CDR3 amino acids: CASSPGHNYNSPLHF. The CDR3 DNA reads as TGTGCCAGCAGCCCCGGACACAACTATAATTCACCCCTCCACTTT. Drawing the rest from reference TRBV11-2 and TRBJ1-6, the complete variable domain is EAGVAQSPRYKIIEKRQSVAFWCNPISGHATLYWYQQILGQGPKLLIQFQNNGVVDDSQLPKDRFSAERLKGVDSTLKIQPAKLEDSAVYLCASSPGHNYNSPLHFGNGTRLTVT.

This clonotype was recorded a few times. The rearrangement uses TRBV2 and TRBJ2-5; D might be TRBD1 (6 bases). The CDR3 is 13 residues long. CDR1 is SNHLY, CDR2 FYNNEI, per germline. The V and J ends lost 6 bases and 1 base respectively, with 9 bases between them. This CDR3 reads CASRRGTQETQYF. Written as DNA, the CDR3 is TGTGCCAGCAGGAGGGGGACCCAAGAGACCCAGTACTTC.

The J gene is TRBJ1-1, the V gene TRBV6-1; the D is unclear. CDR1 is MNHNS, CDR2 SASEGT, per germline. Trimming took off 7 bases at V and 5 bases at J, with 17 bases between the two ends. The CDR3 spans 14 residues. The DNA for the CDR3 is TGTGCCAGCACCCCTCAACAGAGAGTGACTGAAGCTTTCTTT. It yields the protein CASTPQQRVTEAFF.

V is TRBV2 and J is TRBJ1-1; D gene uncertain. Germline CDR1 is SNHLY and CDR2 is FYNNEI. The CDR3 consists of 14 residues. Trimming left V 6 bases short and J 2 bases short, with 13 bases between. The CDR3, as DNA: TGTGCCAGCAGCGTCGGCTGGGCAAACACTGAAGCTTTCTTT. This sequence encodes CASSVGWANTEAFF.

J is TRBJ1-4 and V is TRBV5-5; the D is unclear. The CDR3 sequence is 18 residues long. V was clipped by 3 bases and J by 7 bases, with 25 bases between them. CDR1 and CDR2 from the germline V gene are SGHKS and YYEKEE (reference sequence). The CDR3 region is CASSSSAGGPAVGEKLFF. CDR3 coding DNA: TGTGCCAGCAGCTCTTCGGCCGGAGGCCCCGCGGTCGGTGAAAAACTGTTTTTT.

CDR3 residues: CASTRRGDDNSPLHF. In DNA, the CDR3 is TGTGCCAGCACTCGCCGGGGGGACGATAATTCACCCCTCCACTTT. The V call is TRBV27, the J call TRBJ1-6; maybe TRBD1 (5 bases). The V end was cut by 7 bases, the J end by 5 bases, with 15 bases between. CDR1 is MNHEY, CDR2 SMNVEV, per germline (reference sequence). The CDR3 is 15 residues long.

The V and J genes are TRBV29-1 and TRBJ2-5, with 8 bases lining up with TRBD1. Near its end, the DNA agrees better with TRBJ2-7, so the J call may be wrong. This CDR3 has 13 residues. Germline values: CDR1 SQVTM, CDR2 ANQGSEA. The CDR3 DNA reads TGCAGCGTTGTTGGGACAGGCCACTACGAGCAGTACTTC. This sequence encodes CSVVGTGHYEQYF.

The CDR3 region is CASSFTGTSYEQYF. CDR3 nucleotides: TGTGCCAGTAGTTTTACAGGTACTTCCTACGAGCAGTACTTC. The chain uses TRBV19 and TRBJ2-7; maybe TRBD1 (5 bases). The CDR3 loop spans 14 amino acids. Germline CDR1 LNHDA, CDR2 SQIVND (reference sequence). Trimming cost V 5 bases and J 1 base, with 12 bases left between them.

The V call is TRBV5-1, the J call TRBJ2-3; D might be TRBD2 (5 bases). V was clipped by 2 bases and J by 7 bases, with 14 bases between them. There are 14 residues in the CDR3. CDR1 and CDR2 (germline): SGHRS, YFSETQ. The CDR3 nucleotides are TGCGCCAGCAGCTTACTAGGGCGGCGGAATACGCAGTATTTT. Encoded protein: CASSLLGRRNTQYF.

The chain joins TRBV9 to TRBJ2-5; 7 bases match TRBD2. J was trimmed by 0 bases and V by 4 bases; bases with no gene match: 12. This CDR3 has 17 amino acids. Germline loops: CDR1 SGDLS, CDR2 YYNGEE. The CDR3 nucleotides read TGTGCCAGCAGCTCCCGTCCGGTGCGGGGGTACCAAGAGACCCAGTACTTC. It yields the protein CASSSRPVRGYQETQYF.

The chain carries TRBV28 and TRBJ1-4; D is ambiguous. The germline V gene encodes CDR1 MDHEN and CDR2 SYDVKM. The V end lost 8 bases, the J end lost 5 bases, and 12 bases lay between the germline ends. The CDR3 covers 13 residues. The CDR3 loop is CASVGSRNEKLFF. The CDR3 bases are TGTGCCAGCGTCGGCAGTAGGAATGAAAAACTGTTTTTT.

V gene TRBV20-1 combines with J gene TRBJ2-4, with D uncertain. V lost 4 bases to trimming and J lost 8 bases, with 12 bases between them. CDR3 length: 12 residues. Germline V lookup: CDR1 DFQATT, CDR2 SNEGSKA (reference sequence). This CDR3 is CSAKGAGDIQYF. CDR3 nucleotides: TGCAGTGCTAAGGGCGCAGGAGACATTCAGTACTTC.

This clonotype was observed a few times. The rearrangement uses TRBV3-1 and TRBJ1-4, with TRBD1 identical over 8 bases. The CDR3 loop spans 16 amino acids. CDR1 and CDR2 from the germline V gene are LGHDT and YNNKEL (reference sequence). Losses at the gene ends were 4 bases for V and 5 bases for J; bases not matched to a gene: 9. CDR3 in amino acids: CASSPRTGGRNEKLFF. The DNA for the CDR3 is TGTGCCAGCAGCCCACGAACAGGGGGAAGAAATGAAAAACTGTTTTTT.

This clonotype turned up a few times. The chain has TRBV3-1 and TRBJ2-5; perhaps TRBD2 as D (7 bases). Trimming took off 3 bases at V and 1 base at J, with 15 bases between the two ends. The V gene's germline CDR1 is LGHDT and CDR2 YNNKEL (reference sequence). This CDR3 contains 16 residues. The CDR3 DNA reads as TGTGCCAGCAGCCATCAGACGGCGGGGGCCCAAGAGACCCAGTACTTC. Its protein product is CASSHQTAGAQETQYF.